The rows below give T cell receptor beta chains drawn from one sample of a study of shared clonotypes between healthy human individuals. Sequenced by immunoSEQ multiplex PCR; TCRdb stores in-frame clones only, minus some. Of roughly 1,100,000 clones detected, roughly 80% appear once; the ten largest clones hold approximately 1.5%. The sample was memory CD4+ T cells sorted from blood. The receptors originated from a man in his late teens or twenties in good health. The conserved cysteine and the conserved F or W are not part of the CDR3 here. Fields, in order: V gene, J gene, CDR3 protein.

>TRBV4-1|TRBJ2-7
ASSQPLAGNSYEQY
>TRBV9|TRBJ2-1
ASTSSGDNEQF
>TRBV9|TRBJ1-2
ASSTWDRENYGYT
>TRBV5-1|TRBJ2-2
ASSWLANTGELF
>TRBV2|TRBJ2-2
ASTGDGNTGELF
>TRBV5-1|TRBJ1-2
ASSLEANYGYT
>TRBV10-3|TRBJ2-2
AITQTRGSGELF
>TRBV5-1|TRBJ2-1
ASSSPGGEGPRRSSYNEQF
>TRBV18|TRBJ1-6
ASSPQGADSPLH
>TRBV6-1|TRBJ2-4
ASSPRQGSRNIQY